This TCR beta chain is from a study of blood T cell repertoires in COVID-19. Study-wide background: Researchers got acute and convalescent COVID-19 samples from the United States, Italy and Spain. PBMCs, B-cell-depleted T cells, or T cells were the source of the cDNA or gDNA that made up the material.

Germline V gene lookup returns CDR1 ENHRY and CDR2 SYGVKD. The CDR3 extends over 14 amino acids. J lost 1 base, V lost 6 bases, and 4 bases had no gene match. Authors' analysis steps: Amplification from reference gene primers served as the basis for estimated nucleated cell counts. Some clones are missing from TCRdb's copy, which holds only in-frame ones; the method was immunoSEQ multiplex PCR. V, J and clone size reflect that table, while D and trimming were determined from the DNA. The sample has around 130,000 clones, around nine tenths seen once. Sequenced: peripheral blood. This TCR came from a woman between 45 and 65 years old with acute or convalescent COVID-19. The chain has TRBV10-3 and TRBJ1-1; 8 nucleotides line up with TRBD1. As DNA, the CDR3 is TGTGCCATCAGAATGACAGGGGAGAACACTGAAGCTTTCTTT. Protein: CAIRMTGENTEAFF.